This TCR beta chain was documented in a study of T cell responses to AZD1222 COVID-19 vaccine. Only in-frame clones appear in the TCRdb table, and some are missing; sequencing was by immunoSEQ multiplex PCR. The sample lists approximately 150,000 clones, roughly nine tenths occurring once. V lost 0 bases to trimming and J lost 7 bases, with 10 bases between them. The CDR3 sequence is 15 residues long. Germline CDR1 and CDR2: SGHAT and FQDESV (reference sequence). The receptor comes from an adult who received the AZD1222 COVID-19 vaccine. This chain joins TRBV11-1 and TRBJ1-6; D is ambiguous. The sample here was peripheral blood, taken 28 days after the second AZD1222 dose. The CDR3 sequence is CASSLARGSNSPLHF. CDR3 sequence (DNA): TGTGCCAGCAGCTTAGCAAGAGGGAGCAATTCACCCCTCCACTTT. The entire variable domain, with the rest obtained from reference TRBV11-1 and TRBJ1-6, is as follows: EAEVAQSPRYKITEKSQAVAFWCDPISGHATLYWYRQILGQGPELLVQFQDESVVDDSQLPKDRFSAERLKGVDSTLKIQPAELGDSAMYLCASSLARGSNSPLHFGNGTRLTVT.